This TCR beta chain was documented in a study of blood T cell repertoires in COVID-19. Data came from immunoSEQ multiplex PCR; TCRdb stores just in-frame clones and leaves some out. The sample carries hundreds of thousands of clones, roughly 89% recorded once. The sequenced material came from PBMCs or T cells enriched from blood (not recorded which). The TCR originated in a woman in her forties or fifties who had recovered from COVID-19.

The CDR3 is CASSLVTGGANSPLHF. DNA of the CDR3: TGCGCCAGCAGCTTGGTCACGGGGGGGGCTAATTCACCCCTCCACTTT. V usage is TRBV5-1 and J usage is TRBJ1-6, with D possibly TRBD1 on 6 matching bases. This CDR3 contains 16 residues. V gave up 0 bases and J gave up 6 bases, with 13 bases separating them. Germline CDR1 SGHRS, CDR2 YFSETQ.